Presented here are 9 T cell receptor beta chains from one specimen sequenced in a study of blood T cell repertoires in COVID-19 (dated by TCRdb to the early 2020s). Libraries were made using the immunoSEQ multiplex PCR assay. In TCRdb, the immuneACCESS table is reduced to in-frame sequences with V and J assigned. These tables do not hold every clone; where another copy was compared, an unresolved V gene accounts for under half, and the others remain unexplained. This sample has about 240,000 clones in its table, and more than 75% of those were observed once. Of the sample, around 0.98% is held by the ten largest clones. Sequenced input: peripheral blood. The receptors originated from a woman aged 40 to 55 who had recovered from COVID-19.

The rearrangement joins TRBV19 to TRBJ1-2; the D gene is possibly TRBD1 (6 bases). With 3 bases removed from V and 4 bases from J, the gap between germline ends came to 21 bases. This CDR3 spans 17 amino acids. The germline gives CDR1 LNHDA, CDR2 SQIVND (reference sequence). CDR3: CASSISTGSGLSYGYTF. The CDR3 DNA reads as TGTGCCAGTAGTATCTCCACAGGGTCAGGATTGTCCTATGGCTACACCTTC.

The chain is built from TRBV15 and TRBJ2-5; D is unclear. Germline CDR1 LNHNV, CDR2 YYDKDF (reference sequence). V was cut by 7 bases and J by 2 bases, with 11 bases left in between. The CDR3 has 13 residues. CDR3 in amino acids: CATTRGEQETQYF. The CDR3 DNA follows: TGTGCCACCACCCGTGGAGAGCAAGAGACCCAGTACTTC.

The chain uses TRBV18 and TRBJ1-5; D gene uncertain. V was trimmed by 3 bases and J by 1 base, leaving 13 bases between them. The CDR3 extends over 16 amino acids. Germline assignment: CDR1 KGHSH and CDR2 LQKENI. CDR3 region: CASSPPQRVSNQPQHF. The CDR3 DNA reads TGTGCCAGCTCACCCCCCCAGAGGGTAAGCAATCAGCCCCAGCATTTT.

This clone was seen only once. The rearrangement uses TRBV28 and TRBJ2-1; 12 bases fit TRBD2. The germline gives CDR1 MDHEN, CDR2 SYDVKM. The ends lost 7 bases at V and 4 bases at J; junction bases unmatched: 5. The CDR3 has 15 amino acids. DNA for the CDR3: TGTGCCAGCACCCTCGGACTAGCGGGATACAATGAGCAGTTCTTC. Translating it yields CASTLGLAGYNEQFF.

This rearrangement joins TRBV5-1 to TRBJ1-2, with D unresolved. CDR1 and CDR2 (germline): SGHRS, YFSETQ. CDR3 length: 14 residues. With 4 bases removed from V and 1 base from J, the gap between germline ends came to 11 bases. CDR3 nucleotide sequence: TGCGCCAGCAGCCCCGGGAGCCTTAACTATGGCTACACCTTC. Translation: CASSPGSLNYGYTF.

This clone was detected only once. This chain links TRBV19 with TRBJ2-1; 11 bases are shared with TRBD2. Germline V gene lookup returns CDR1 LNHDA and CDR2 SQIVND (reference sequence). The CDR3 contains 15 residues. With V trimmed by 3 bases and J by 10 bases, 8 bases remained unmatched. CDR3 coding DNA: TGTGCCAGTAGTATTGGGACTAGCGGAGTGGGGGAGCAGTTCTTC. As protein: CASSIGTSGVGEQFF.

The chain has TRBV4-3 and TRBJ1-5, with D possibly being TRBD1 (6 bases). Between the trimmed V and J ends, which lost 0 bases and 7 bases, there was a span of 10 bases. The germline V gene encodes CDR1 LGHNA and CDR2 YSLEER. The CDR3 is made up of 14 amino acids. In DNA form, the CDR3 reads TGCGCCAGCAGCCAAGAAGCCAGGGGCCAGCCCCAGCATTTT. Protein sequence: CASSQEARGQPQHF.

The V and J genes are TRBV11-3 and TRBJ2-3; D may be TRBD1 (5 bases). CDR3 size: 13 residues. V dropped 2 bases and J dropped 7 bases, with 10 bases sitting between them. Germline CDR1 is SGHNT and CDR2 is YENEEA. CDR3: CASSLPPGYTQYF. In nucleotides, the CDR3 is TGTGCCAGCAGCTTACCCCCAGGGTATACGCAGTATTTT.

The count of this clone is one. The genes are TRBV6-5 and TRBJ1-2, with a possible D match to TRBD1 (5 bases). The CDR3 sequence is 15 residues long. Germline V gene sequence: CDR1 MNHEY, CDR2 SVGAGI. V gave up 2 bases and J gave up 7 bases, with 17 bases separating them. The CDR3 coding sequence is TGTGCCAGCAGTTACCGGGTCAGGGTCTCGGGTGGCTACACCTTC. Residues: CASSYRVRVSGGYTF.